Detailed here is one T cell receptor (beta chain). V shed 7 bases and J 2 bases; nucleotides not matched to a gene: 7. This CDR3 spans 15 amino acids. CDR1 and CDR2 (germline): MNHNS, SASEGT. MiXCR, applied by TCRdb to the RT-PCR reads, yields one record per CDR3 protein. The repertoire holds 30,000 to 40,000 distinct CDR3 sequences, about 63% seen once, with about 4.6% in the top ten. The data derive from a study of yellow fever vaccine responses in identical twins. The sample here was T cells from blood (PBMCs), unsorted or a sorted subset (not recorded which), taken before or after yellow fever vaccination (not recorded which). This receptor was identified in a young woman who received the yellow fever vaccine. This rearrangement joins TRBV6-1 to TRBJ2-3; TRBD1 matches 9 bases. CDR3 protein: CASKLQGAHTDTQYF. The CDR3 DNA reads TGTGCCAGCAAGCTACAGGGGGCTCACACAGATACGCAGTATTTT.